One and the same sample provided the 20 T cell receptor beta chains below, sequenced in a study of cytotoxic CD8 clonotypes in ibrutinib-treated CLL. Repertoires were generated with immunoSEQ multiplex PCR, while TCRdb's copy carries only in-frame clones and drops some. Here the sample spans some 130,000 clones, 75% to 95% being singletons. Here the sequenced sample was PBMCs, taken after 12 months of ibrutinib treatment. The receptor set was obtained from a human donor with chronic lymphocytic leukemia.

CDR3 loop: CASSKAMASGSRRTDTQYF. The CDR3 nucleotides read TGTGCCAGCAGCAAAGCGATGGCTAGCGGGAGTAGGCGGACAGATACGCAGTATTTT. J is TRBJ2-3 and V is TRBV21-1; the table's TRBD2 call for D was not verified on the DNA. TRBV21-1 is assigned pseudogene status. This CDR3 has 19 residues.

The chain employs TRBV2 and TRBJ2-7, with 10 nucleotides matching TRBD2. The germline V gene encodes CDR1 SNHLY and CDR2 FYNNEI. Trimming cost V 8 bases and J 3 bases; bases outside gene matches: 7. The CDR3 is 14 residues long. The CDR3 here is CASGGQREGYEQYF. The CDR3 DNA sequence: TGTGCCAGCGGGGGACAGCGGGAGGGCTACGAGCAGTACTTC.

The V and J genes are TRBV27 and TRBJ2-6; 10 bases map to TRBD2. Germline V lookup: CDR1 MNHEY, CDR2 SMNVEV (reference sequence). The V and J ends lost 1 base and 2 bases, in that order; junction bases with no gene match: 8. This CDR3 region has 19 residues. CDR3 loop: CASSLLAGGVSAGANVLTF. CDR3 in DNA: TGTGCCAGCAGTTTATTAGCGGGAGGAGTTTCTGCTGGGGCCAACGTCCTGACTTTC.

The chain links TRBV2 to TRBJ2-5, with 8 bases lining up with TRBD1. This CDR3 has 13 amino acids. V lost 11 bases to trimming and J lost 1 base; unmatched junction nucleotides: 6. Germline CDR1 SNHLY, CDR2 FYNNEI. CDR3 loop: CAQAGQGQETQYF. The DNA for the CDR3 is TGTGCCCAGGCTGGACAGGGCCAAGAGACCCAGTACTTC.

The J gene is TRBJ2-3, the V gene TRBV19; a possible D gene is TRBD2 (6 bases). Germline V gene data show CDR1 as LNHDA and CDR2 as SQIVND (reference sequence). V was trimmed by 4 bases and J by 3 bases, leaving 8 bases between them. This CDR3 contains 13 residues. This CDR3 reads CASSTRDTDTQYF. The CDR3 DNA reads TGTGCCAGTAGTACGCGGGATACAGATACGCAGTATTTT.

V usage is TRBV4-2 and J usage is TRBJ2-1; the D gene is possibly TRBD1 (11 bases). The CDR3 runs 20 residues. Germline V lookup: CDR1 LGHNA, CDR2 YNFKEQ. V gave up 5 bases and J gave up 5 bases, with 31 bases separating them. CDR3 residues: CASSYSGTGGLLAGNNEQFF. The DNA of the CDR3 is TGTGCCAGCAGCTACTCAGGGACAGGGGGACTACTAGCGGGGAACAATGAGCAGTTCTTC.

V is TRBV29-1 and J is TRBJ2-1; TRBD1 might be the D (5 bases). V was shortened by 4 bases and J by 9 bases, with 19 bases between the two germline ends. Germline values: CDR1 SQVTM, CDR2 ANQGSEA. The CDR3 runs to 14 residues. For the CDR3, the DNA is TGCAGCGTTGCTTCCGGATGGGGCCAGGGTGAGCAGTTCTTC. Its translation: CSVASGWGQGEQFF.

This chain connects TRBV6-1 to TRBJ1-5; unclear D gene. With 1 base removed from V and 4 bases from J, the gap between germline ends came to 11 bases. CDR3 length: 15 amino acids. Germline V gene sequence: CDR1 MNHNS, CDR2 SASEGT. CDR3 sequence (DNA): TGTGCCAGCAGTGAAGGTCTGGCGACAAATCAGCCCCAGCATTTT. Encoded protein: CASSEGLATNQPQHF.

The CDR3 loop is CASSLDPDTEAFF. The DNA of the CDR3 is TGTGCCAGCAGCTTAGATCCGGACACTGAAGCTTTCTTT. The V call is TRBV7-8, the J call TRBJ1-1; no reliable D call. The CDR3 totals 13 residues. The V gene's germline CDR1 is SGHVS and CDR2 FQNEAQ. Between the trimmed V and J ends, which lost 1 base and 3 bases, there was a span of 6 bases.

The chain combines TRBV7-8 with TRBJ2-5; D remains ambiguous. CDR1 SGHVS and CDR2 FQNEAQ come from the germline V gene. Trimming took 3 bases from V and 1 from J, leaving 6 bases between them. There are 13 residues in the CDR3. The CDR3: CASSFNSQETQYF. The CDR3 DNA sequence: TGTGCCAGCAGCTTTAACAGCCAAGAGACCCAGTACTTC.

The J gene is TRBJ2-7, the V gene TRBV6-1; D is perhaps TRBD1 (5 bases). Germline V lookup: CDR1 MNHNS, CDR2 SASEGT. The V end was cut by 1 base, the J end by 2 bases, with 12 bases between. This CDR3 spans 15 amino acids. The CDR3, as DNA: TGTGCCAGCAGTGAAGTGCCAGGGCCACCCTACGAGCAGTACTTC. Translating gives CASSEVPGPPYEQYF.

The gene calls are TRBV5-8 and TRBJ1-3; a weak D match, TRBD1 (5 bases). Germline V CDR1 and CDR2: SGHTS, YDEGEE. The ends were cut back, 0 bases at V and 10 bases at J, with 17 bases in the middle. The CDR3 covers 15 residues. In DNA form, the CDR3 reads TGTGCCAGCAGCTTGGAACAGGCCAATTATGGGACCATATATTTT. Translated, it gives CASSLEQANYGTIYF.

This clone was detected once. The genes are TRBV10-3 and TRBJ2-7; TRBD1 agrees at 9 bases. This CDR3 contains 13 residues. V lost 10 bases and J lost 6; bases outside the gene matches: 10. Germline values: CDR1 ENHRY, CDR2 SYGVKD. CDR3 residues: CATRRDRESEQYF. In DNA, the CDR3 is TGTGCCACCCGCCGGGACAGGGAATCCGAGCAGTACTTC.

The V call is TRBV6-6, the J call TRBJ1-4, with D maybe TRBD1 (6 bases). This CDR3 spans 13 amino acids. The ends were cut back, 0 bases at V and 8 bases at J, with 7 bases in the middle. The germline gives CDR1 MNHNY, CDR2 SVGAGI (reference sequence). CDR3 bases: TGTGCCAGCAGTTACTCGGGGGCAGAAAAACTGTTTTTT. It encodes CASSYSGAEKLFF.

This chain joins TRBV11-2 and TRBJ2-5, with D unresolved. Per the germline V gene, CDR1 is SGHAT and CDR2 is FQNNGV. This CDR3 has 14 residues. V was pared by 2 bases and J by 1 base, with 8 bases between. CDR3 nucleotide sequence: TGTGCCAGCAGCTTATACGGCAGCCAAGAGACCCAGTACTTC. It is translated as CASSLYGSQETQYF.

Turning to this clone: Mismatch with germline at one junction end may stem from a read error. The genes are TRBV7-9 and TRBJ2-7; D is possibly TRBD1 (6 bases). CDR3 size: 16 residues. CDR1 is SEHNR, CDR2 FQNEAQ, per germline (reference sequence). Here the CDR3 reads CASSSLTGQGSYEQYF. The CDR3 DNA is TGTGCCAGCAGCTCATTGACAGGACAAGGCTCCTATGAGCAGTACTTC. The variable domain in full, with the rest retrieved from reference TRBV7-9 and TRBJ2-7, is DTGVSQNPRHKITKRGQNVTFRCDPISEHNRLYWYRQTLGQGPEFLTYFQNEAQLEKSRLLSDRFSAERPKGSFSTLEIQRTEQGDSAMYLCASSSLTGQGSYEQYFGPGTRLTVT.

This clone was seen once. V gene TRBV28 combines with J gene TRBJ1-5; D unresolved. CDR3 length: 15 residues. CDR1 is MDHEN and CDR2 is SYDVKM in the germline V gene. V was shortened by 8 bases and J by 1 base, with 15 bases between the two germline ends. DNA of the CDR3: TGTGCCAGCGGAAGCACGGGGATGAGCAATCAGCCCCAGCATTTT. Residues: CASGSTGMSNQPQHF.

This chain uses TRBV19 with TRBJ1-5; D is unclear. The CDR3 sequence is 14 residues long. Germline V gives CDR1 LNHDA, CDR2 SQIVND (reference sequence). Trimming left V 8 bases short and J 1 base short, with 12 bases between. CDR3 loop: CASESPTSNQPQHF. The CDR3 DNA is TGTGCCAGTGAATCCCCGACCAGCAATCAGCCCCAGCATTTT. Combining the CDR3 with reference TRBV19 and TRBJ1-5 gives the whole variable domain DGGITQSPKYLFRKEGQNVTLSCEQNLNHDAMYWYRQDPGQGLRLIYYSQIVNDFQKGDIAEGYSVSREKKESFPLTVTSAQKNPTAFYLCASESPTSNQPQHFGDGTRLSIL.

This clone is a singleton in its sample. The rearrangement links TRBV9 to TRBJ1-2; no clear D. The CDR3 contains 14 residues. The germline CDR1 and CDR2 sequences are SGDLS and YYNGEE. V lost 0 bases to trimming and J lost 8 bases, with 14 bases between them. Here the CDR3 DNA reads TGTGCCAGCAGCGTAGGTTTAGAGTTAGGAGGCTACACCTTC. Translation: CASSVGLELGGYTF.

The chain is built from TRBV6-6 and TRBJ2-5; 7 positions agree with TRBD2. From germline, CDR1 is MNHNY and CDR2 SVGAGI (reference sequence). Losses at the gene ends were 2 bases for V and 4 bases for J; bases not matched to a gene: 4. The CDR3 sequence is 14 residues long. The chain's CDR3 is CASSYGTGGETQYF. The CDR3 DNA follows: TGTGCCAGCAGTTACGGGACGGGGGGAGAGACCCAGTACTTC.